These T cell receptor beta chains were read from a single sample in a study of technical replicates of blood from a few donors. Some clones are missing from TCRdb's copy, which holds only in-frame ones; the method was immunoSEQ multiplex PCR. The sample comprises 70,000 to 85,000 clones, 95% to 98% of which are singletons, and over 0.15% rests with the top ten. Sample: T cells isolated from PBMCs. These receptor sequences come from a human donor in good health. CDR3s include the opening cysteine and the closing phenylalanine or tryptophan. D genes are given only for firm matches. The size of a clone is reported for some rows only, either as once, few or many, or as a class for expanded clones.

size	V	J	D	DNA	CDR3
-	TRBV7-6	TRBJ1-3	TRBD1	TGTGCCAGCAGCTCCCGACAGGGAAGGGCGATGGGCTCTGGAAACACCATATATTTT	CASSSRQGRAMGSGNTIYF
-	TRBV6-5	TRBJ2-2	-	TGTGCCAGCATCCGGGCCGGGGAGCTGTTTTTT	CASIRAGELFF
few	TRBV6-5	TRBJ1-1	-	TGTGCCAGCAGTTACCCCCGGGGGGCTGGCAACACTGAAGCTTTCTTT	CASSYPRGAGNTEAFF
-	TRBV25-1	TRBJ1-4	-	TGTGCCAGCAGTGGGGCAGGGATCTGGAAACTGTTTTTT	CASSGAGIWKLFF
-	TRBV18	TRBJ1-2	-	TGTGCCAGCTCACTCACCATGGACTCGACTAACTATGGCTACACCTTC	CASSLTMDSTNYGYTF
-	TRBV5-6	TRBJ1-2	-	TGTGCCAGCAGCCTGACAGGTAGGCAGGGCCTCGACTATGGCTACACCTTC	CASSLTGRQGLDYGYTF
once	TRBV5-6	TRBJ2-2	TRBD2	TGTGCCAGCAGCTTGGGGGGACTAGCGGCCGGGGAGCTGTTTTTT	CASSLGGLAAGELFF
-	TRBV5-5	TRBJ2-2	-	TGTGCCAGCAGCTGGGGGGCCGGGGAGCTGTTTTTT	CASSWGAGELFF
-	TRBV7-2	TRBJ2-5	-	TGTGCCAGCAGCCACCTAGGCGGAATTCAAGAGACCCAGTACTTC	CASSHLGGIQETQYF
-	TRBV6-1	TRBJ1-2	-	TGTGCCAGCAGCAAATTAACAGGGAACTATGGCTACACCTTC	CASSKLTGNYGYTF
-	TRBV7-8	TRBJ1-5	TRBD1	TGTGCCAGCAGCCCTGACAGGGTCAATCAGCCCCAGCATTTT	CASSPDRVNQPQHF
-	TRBV15	TRBJ2-2	-	TGTGCCACCAGGAGAGTGGGCAACACCGGGGAGCTGTTTTTT	CATRRVGNTGELFF
-	TRBV6-5	TRBJ2-7	TRBD1	TGTGCCAGCAGTACTCTGACAGGGGGCGCCGAGCAGTACTTC	CASSTLTGGAEQYF
-	TRBV14	TRBJ1-4	-	TGTGCCAGCAGCCAAGACGCCTTTTATTGGAGAACTAATGAAAAACTGTTTTTT	CASSQDAFYWRTNEKLFF
-	TRBV27	TRBJ2-7	-	TGTGCCAGCAGTTTATACACAGGGATGGGACAGCAGTACTTC	CASSLYTGMGQQYF
-	TRBV2	TRBJ1-1	-	TGTGCCAGCAGTCTACAGCTTTTGAACACTGAAGCTTTCTTT	CASSLQLLNTEAFF
-	TRBV4-1	TRBJ1-2	-	TGCGCCAGCAGCCAACCAGGCGAGGGTAACTATGGCTACACCTTC	CASSQPGEGNYGYTF
-	TRBV11-2	TRBJ1-1	-	TGTGCCAGCAGCCCGGAAGGGGCAGCCCAAAACACTGAAGCTTTCTTT	CASSPEGAAQNTEAFF
-	TRBV6-5	TRBJ2-3	TRBD2	TGTGCCAGCAGTTACTCCGGGGGAGGGCCCGATACGCAGTATTTT	CASSYSGGGPDTQYF
-	TRBV9	TRBJ2-1	-	TGTGCCAGCAGCGTGGGCTCGGGATTTGAGCAGTTCTTC	CASSVGSGFEQFF
-	TRBV28	TRBJ1-5	-	TGTGCCAGCAGTTTATCCAGGCAGCCCCAGCATTTT	CASSLSRQPQHF
-	TRBV2	TRBJ1-3	-	TGTGCCAGCAGTGACGAGGTCGGCTCTGGAAACACCATATATTTT	CASSDEVGSGNTIYF
-	TRBV10-3	TRBJ1-2	TRBD1	TGTGCCATCACCGGGACAGGGACCAACTATGGCTACACCTTC	CAITGTGTNYGYTF
-	TRBV27	TRBJ2-3	-	TGTGCCAGCAGTGGTGGGCTGATCACAGATACGCAGTATTTT	CASSGGLITDTQYF
-	TRBV29-1	TRBJ1-2	TRBD1	TGCAGCGTTGGGAACTACAGGGGCCAAGGGGATGGCTACACCTTC	CSVGNYRGQGDGYTF
-	TRBV19	TRBJ2-2	-	TGTGCCAGTAGCCGGGACACCAACACCGGGGAGCTGTTTTTT	CASSRDTNTGELFF